These 18 T cell receptor beta chains originate from one sample sequenced in a study of chemoradiotherapy in HPV16-positive cancers. Sequencing used immunoSEQ multiplex PCR; TCRdb keeps in-frame clones, though not all of them. This sample carries 20,000 to 25,000 clones, around nine tenths of them seen once, and the ten largest clones take about 5.8%. This material consisted of blood, taken from a patient who underwent chemoradiotherapy. Receptor source: a human donor with HPV-associated anogenital cancer.

This clone came up a few times. The chain is built from TRBV7-9 and TRBJ1-1; TRBD1 matches 7 bases. The junction had 3 bases not matched to a gene; V was cut back by 3 bases and J by 5 bases. The CDR3 length is 13 residues. Germline loops: CDR1 SEHNR, CDR2 FQNEAQ (reference sequence). CDR3: CASSFQGGTEAFF. The CDR3, as DNA: TGTGCCAGCAGCTTCCAGGGGGGGACTGAAGCTTTCTTT.

The chain has TRBV9 and TRBJ1-1; D remains unclear. Germline CDR1 SGDLS, CDR2 YYNGEE. The V and J ends lost 3 bases and 6 bases respectively, with 9 bases between them. This CDR3 is built from 12 residues. CDR3: CASSAGAAEAFF. CDR3 sequence (DNA): TGTGCCAGCAGCGCCGGAGCCGCTGAAGCTTTCTTT.

The chain employs TRBV6-5 and TRBJ1-2; 8 nucleotides agree with TRBD1. The CDR3 has 12 residues. Germline V gene lookup returns CDR1 MNHEY and CDR2 SVGAGI. Trimming removed 6 bases from V and 6 bases from J; junction bases left unmatched: 3. The chain's CDR3 is CASRTGDNGYTF. For the CDR3, the DNA is TGTGCCAGCAGGACAGGGGATAATGGCTACACCTTC.

The rearrangement joins TRBV19 to TRBJ2-4; the D is unclear. CDR3 size: 16 residues. The V gene lost 4 bases and the J gene lost 1 base, with 14 bases spanning the gap. Per germline, CDR1 LNHDA and CDR2 SQIVND (reference sequence). The CDR3 DNA follows: TGTGCCAGTAGTAATTCTGGGAACGGGGCCAAAAACATTCAGTACTTC. As protein: CASSNSGNGAKNIQYF.

V gene TRBV7-8 combines with J gene TRBJ1-5; 8 bases align to TRBD1. The J segment lost 3 bases and the V segment lost 1 base, leaving 5 bases of the junction unmatched. This CDR3 has 16 residues. Germline lookup yields CDR1 SGHVS and CDR2 FQNEAQ. The CDR3 loop is CASSLGTGTFNQPQHF. In nucleotides, the CDR3 is TGTGCCAGCAGCTTAGGGACAGGGACCTTCAATCAGCCCCAGCATTTT.

This sequence joins TRBV5-1 and TRBJ2-5; D perhaps matches TRBD2 (6 bases). The germline gives CDR1 SGHRS, CDR2 YFSETQ. Trimming left V 3 bases short and J 2 bases short, with 11 bases between. The CDR3 sequence is 14 residues long. CDR3 coding DNA: TGCGCCAGCAGCTCGGGACTTGAACAAGAGACCCAGTACTTC. Its translation is CASSSGLEQETQYF.

This clone was seen a single time. The chain uses TRBV7-2 and TRBJ2-3, with D perhaps given as TRBD1 or TRBD2 (5 bases each). Germline values: CDR1 SGHTA, CDR2 FQGNSA. The CDR3 runs to 14 residues. Trimming cost V 5 bases and J 4 bases, with 13 bases left between them. CDR3 region: CASSRDRAADTQYF. CDR3 nucleotide sequence: TGTGCCAGCAGCCGGGACCGAGCGGCAGATACGCAGTATTTT. The full variable domain, rest sourced from reference TRBV7-2 and TRBJ2-3, is GAGVSQSPSNKVTEKGKDVELRCDPISGHTALYWYRQSLGQGLEFLIYFQGNSAPDKSGLPSDRFSAERTGGSVSTLTIQRTQQEDSAVYLCASSRDRAADTQYFGPGTRLTVL.

This sequence joins TRBV9 and TRBJ1-1, with TRBD1 as a possible D gene (5 bases). The CDR3 extends over 13 amino acids. CDR1 and CDR2 from the germline V gene are SGDLS and YYNGEE. The ends were cut back, 4 bases at V and 9 bases at J, with 16 bases in the middle. The DNA of the CDR3 is TGTGCCAGCAGCCAAGGGTTAAGGACACAAGCTTTCTTT. It specifies CASSQGLRTQAFF.

This clone was seen only once. J is TRBJ1-5 and V is TRBV30, with D unresolved. The CDR3 is 13 residues long. V dropped 0 bases and J dropped 5 bases, with 8 bases sitting between them. CDR1 and CDR2 from the germline V gene are GTSNPN and SVGIG (reference sequence). The CDR3 spells CAWSVNTYQPQHF. The CDR3 nucleotides read TGTGCCTGGAGTGTAAACACTTATCAGCCCCAGCATTTT.

V and J are TRBV30 and TRBJ2-5; D is perhaps TRBD2 (6 bases). This CDR3 spans 14 amino acids. Germline CDR1 and CDR2: GTSNPN and SVGIG (reference sequence). V was trimmed by 0 bases and J by 8 bases, leaving 16 bases between them. DNA of the CDR3: TGTGCCTGGAGTGTTGGAGGGGACCCTTACACCCAGTACTTC. Translated: CAWSVGGDPYTQYF.

This clone appeared a few times. The gene calls are TRBV29-1 and TRBJ1-2; D is undetermined. The V gene lost 7 bases and the J gene lost 3 bases, with 9 bases spanning the gap. There are 11 residues in the CDR3. Germline V lookup: CDR1 SQVTM, CDR2 ANQGSEA. The CDR3 DNA reads TGCAGCGCTACCCACGACTATGGCTACACCTTC. Encoded protein: CSATHDYGYTF. Based on the CDR3 plus reference TRBV29-1 and TRBJ1-2, the full variable domain is SAVISQKPSRDICQRGTSLTIQCQVDSQVTMMFWYRQQPGQSLTLIATANQGSEATYESGFVIDKFPISRPNLTFSTLTVSNMSPEDSSIYLCSATHDYGYTFGSGTRLTVV.

This chain uses TRBV25-1 with TRBJ1-4; the match to TRBD1 covers 9 bases. The CDR3 sequence is 14 residues long. V shed 6 bases, J shed 7 bases, and the junction held 6 bases outside the gene matches. CDR1 is MGHDK, CDR2 SYGVNS, per germline. The CDR3 loop reads CASRTGGRSEKLFF. CDR3 sequence (DNA): TGTGCCAGCAGGACAGGGGGTAGGAGTGAAAAACTGTTTTTT. The full variable domain, in which reference TRBV25-1 and TRBJ1-4 provide the parts outside the CDR3, is EADIYQTPRYLVIGTGKKITLECSQTMGHDKMYWYQQDPGMELHLIHYSYGVNSTEKGDLSSESTVSRIRTEHFPLTLESARPSHTSQYLCASRTGGRSEKLFFGSGTQLSVL.

The chain carries TRBV7-2 and TRBJ2-7; D uncertain. CDR1 is SGHTA and CDR2 is FQGNSA in the germline V gene. V was clipped by 4 bases and J by 0 bases, with 10 bases between them. The CDR3 spans 14 residues. In DNA, the CDR3 is TGTGCCAGCAGCTCGGACGCGAGCTCCTACGAGCAGTACTTC. Protein: CASSSDASSYEQYF.

The gene calls are TRBV5-1 and TRBJ1-2; a weak D match, TRBD1 (6 bases). CDR1 and CDR2 (germline): SGHRS, YFSETQ. Trimming shortened V by 4 bases and J by 4 bases, and 17 bases separated the two germline ends. This CDR3 has 15 amino acids. The CDR3 is CASSRPGQTLYGYTF. The CDR3 nucleotides are TGCGCCAGCAGCCGCCCGGGACAAACCCTCTATGGCTACACCTTC.

This clone was observed a single time. V is TRBV18 and J is TRBJ1-6, with 7 positions matching TRBD1. The CDR3 runs to 17 residues. Per germline, CDR1 KGHSH and CDR2 LQKENI. V trimming: 0 bases; J trimming: 14 bases; junction bases outside the gene matches: 16. The CDR3 DNA sequence: TGTGCCAGCTCACCACCGATCCAGGGGGTCTCTTTTCGAGCCCTCCACTTT. Amino acids: CASSPPIQGVSFRALHF.

The chain couples TRBV30 to TRBJ1-2; 9 bases are shared with TRBD1. V shed 4 bases and J 5 bases; nucleotides not matched to a gene: 11. The CDR3 spans 15 residues. Germline loops: CDR1 GTSNPN, CDR2 SVGIG (reference sequence). CDR3 region: CAWTHGQGQRYGYTF. CDR3 bases: TGTGCCTGGACCCACGGACAGGGGCAGAGGTATGGCTACACCTTC.

The genes are TRBV2 and TRBJ1-1; unclear D gene. This CDR3 is built from 15 residues. Trimming removed 3 bases from V and 2 bases from J, with 13 bases in between. Germline V gene sequence: CDR1 SNHLY, CDR2 FYNNEI. Here the CDR3 reads CASSDVGSDNTEAFF. The DNA for the CDR3 is TGTGCCAGCAGTGACGTGGGGTCCGACAACACTGAAGCTTTCTTT.

The rearrangement joins TRBV19 to TRBJ2-5, with 8 nucleotides matching TRBD2. The germline CDR1 and CDR2 sequences are LNHDA and SQIVND (reference sequence). V was pared by 3 bases and J by 2 bases, with 8 bases of the junction left unmatched. The CDR3 has 16 residues. CDR3 sequence (DNA): TGTGCCAGTAGTATCGGGACTAGAAGAGGTCAAGAGACCCAGTACTTC. Residues: CASSIGTRRGQETQYF.